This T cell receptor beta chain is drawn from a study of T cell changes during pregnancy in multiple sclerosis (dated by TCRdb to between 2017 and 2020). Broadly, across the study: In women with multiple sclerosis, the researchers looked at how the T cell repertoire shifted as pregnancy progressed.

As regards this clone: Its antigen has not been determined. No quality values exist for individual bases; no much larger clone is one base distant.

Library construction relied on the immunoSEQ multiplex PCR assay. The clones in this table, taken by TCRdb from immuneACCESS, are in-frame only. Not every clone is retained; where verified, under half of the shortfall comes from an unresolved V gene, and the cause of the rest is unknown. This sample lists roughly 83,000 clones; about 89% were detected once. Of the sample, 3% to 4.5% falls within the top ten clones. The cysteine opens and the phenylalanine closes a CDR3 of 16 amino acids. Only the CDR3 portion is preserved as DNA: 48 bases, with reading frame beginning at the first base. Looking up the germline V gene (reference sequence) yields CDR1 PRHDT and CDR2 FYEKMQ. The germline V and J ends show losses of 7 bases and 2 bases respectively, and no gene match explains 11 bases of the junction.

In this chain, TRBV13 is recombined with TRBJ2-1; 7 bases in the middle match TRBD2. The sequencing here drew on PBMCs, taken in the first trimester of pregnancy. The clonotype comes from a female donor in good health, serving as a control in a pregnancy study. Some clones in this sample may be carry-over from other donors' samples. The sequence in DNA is TGTGCCAGCAACATCCGGGGGGACCTCCCCTACAATGAGCAGTTCTTC. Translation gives CASNIRGDLPYNEQFF.